One and the same sample provided the 31 T cell receptor beta chains below, sequenced in a study of post-analysis software for immune sequencing data. General observations from the study: In patients, five or six TRBV segments were more frequent than in controls, with TRBV5-6, TRBV5-1 and TRBV20-1 among them.

Unique molecular identifiers tagged the TCR beta cDNA libraries. In TCRdb, the PCR reads were re-called with MiXCR into one record per CDR3 protein. The repertoire has around 260,000 distinct CDR3 sequences, around 34% of them found once; the top ten carry approximately 4.6%. Antigen specificity for these receptors is unknown. Sequencing input: blood. These TCRs come from a girl aged 5 to 17 with multiple sclerosis.

This clonotype was detected a few times. This may be a read error: a much more frequent sequence differs by one nucleotide. The chain joins TRBV11-2 to TRBJ2-7; 7 positions agree with TRBD1. V lost 8 bases and J lost 2; bases outside the gene matches: 6. The CDR3 contains 13 residues. Germline CDR1 and CDR2: SGHAT and FQNNGV. CDR3 sequence reads: CASGVGQTYEQYF. CDR3 bases: TGTGCCAGCGGCGTGGGACAGACCTACGAGCAGTACTTC.

V is TRBV2 and J is TRBJ1-5; D is undetermined. The V and J ends lost 1 base and 3 bases respectively, with 7 bases between them. CDR3 size: 14 residues. Germline V lookup: CDR1 SNHLY, CDR2 FYNNEI. CDR3 in amino acids: CASSEVHLNQPQHF. CDR3 DNA: TGTGCCAGCAGTGAAGTCCACCTCAATCAGCCCCAGCATTTT.

The chain employs TRBV4-3 and TRBJ2-1; 10 nucleotides agree with TRBD1. The CDR3 runs 13 residues. J gave up 8 bases and V 8 bases, and 6 bases lay outside the gene matches. From germline, CDR1 is LGHNA and CDR2 YSLEER. The CDR3 bases are TGCGCCAGCGGGAGGGACAGGGGATATGAGCAGTTCTTC. This gives the protein CASGRDRGYEQFF.

Here the CDR3 reads CASSLGGAARSSYEQYF. Here the CDR3 DNA reads TGTGCCAGCAGTCTAGGGGGTGCGGCCAGGAGCTCCTACGAGCAGTACTTC. This sequence joins TRBV12-3 or TRBV12-4 and TRBJ2-7; D is perhaps TRBD1 (6 bases). CDR3 length equals 17 residues. Trimming took 5 bases from V and 0 from J, leaving 20 bases between them.

This clonotype was observed many times. The chain carries TRBV10-3 and TRBJ2-3; D gene unclear. Germline CDR1 is ENHRY and CDR2 is SYGVKD. The ends were cut back, 0 bases at V and 4 bases at J, with 8 bases in the middle. The CDR3 covers 14 residues. The CDR3 coding sequence is TGTGCCATCAGTGAGTCGGCGGTGTCAGATACGCAGTATTTT. Its translation is CAISESAVSDTQYF.

This clonotype was detected ten times or more. This chain links TRBV4-3 with TRBJ2-1; 11 nucleotides match TRBD2. Looked up from germline, CDR1 is LGHNA and CDR2 is YSLEER. The CDR3 is 15 amino acids. V was clipped by 4 bases and J by 5 bases; unmatched bases: 4. The DNA of the CDR3 is TGCGCCAGCAGCCTTACTAGCGGGAGACACAATGAGCAGTTCTTC. Translation gives CASSLTSGRHNEQFF.

This clonotype was seen at least ten times. This chain connects TRBV12-3 or TRBV12-4 to TRBJ1-2; perhaps TRBD1 as D (6 bases). The CDR3 is made up of 13 amino acids. V lost 4 bases and J 9 bases, leaving 15 bases between the germline ends. The CDR3 is CASSSRTEKRYTF. The CDR3, as DNA: TGTGCCAGCAGTTCCCGGACAGAAAAACGCTACACCTTC.

The J gene is TRBJ1-2, the V gene TRBV6-5, with 7 positions matching TRBD1. V shed 5 bases and J 6 bases; nucleotides not matched to a gene: 6. The CDR3 is made up of 13 amino acids. Per the germline V gene, CDR1 is MNHEY and CDR2 is SVGAGI. The CDR3 protein is CASSTGVPNGYTF. The CDR3 bases are TGTGCCAGCAGTACAGGGGTTCCAAATGGCTACACCTTC.

This clonotype was counted many times. This chain joins TRBV3-1 and TRBJ2-7; maybe TRBD1 (7 bases). The CDR3 spans 14 residues. Looked up from germline, CDR1 is LGHDT and CDR2 is YNNKEL (reference sequence). With 3 bases removed from V and 3 bases from J, the gap between germline ends came to 12 bases. This CDR3 is CASSQGGQRYEQYF. In DNA, the CDR3 is TGTGCCAGCAGCCAGGGGGGACAGCGCTACGAGCAGTACTTC.

The table lists this clonotype with a few counts. A much larger clone differs from this one at a single base, so this may be a read error. This rearrangement joins TRBV29-1 to TRBJ2-7; possible D gene TRBD2, 5 bases. The germline gives CDR1 SQVTM, CDR2 ANQGSEA. CDR3 length: 14 amino acids. Trimming removed 4 bases from V and 7 bases from J, with 20 bases in between. The DNA for the CDR3 is TGCAGCGTTGTAGGTCGGCTAGCAGACAATGAGCAGTACTTC. It is translated as CSVVGRLADNEQYF.

The genes are TRBV11-2 and TRBJ2-2; D possibly matches TRBD1 or TRBD2 (6 bases each). CDR1 and CDR2 from the germline V gene are SGHAT and FQNNGV. Trimming cost V 4 bases and J 7 bases, with 10 bases left between them. The CDR3 covers 13 residues. CDR3 coding DNA: TGTGCCAGCAGCTCACAGGGAGGCGGGGAGCTGTTTTTT. Protein sequence: CASSSQGGGELFF.

The table lists this clonotype with many counts. The V and J genes are TRBV2 and TRBJ1-2; TRBD1 matches at 10 bases. CDR3 size: 13 residues. Trimming cost V 6 bases and J 6 bases; bases outside gene matches: 4. CDR1 is SNHLY and CDR2 is FYNNEI in the germline V gene. The CDR3 here is CASRDRGAHGYTF. The CDR3 DNA follows: TGTGCCAGCAGGGACAGGGGGGCTCATGGCTACACCTTC.

The table lists this clonotype with a few counts. A single base separates this from a much larger clone, so it may be a read error. The chain carries TRBV4-1 and TRBJ2-1; unclear D gene. The CDR3 covers 12 residues. Germline V gene sequence: CDR1 MGHRA, CDR2 YSYEKL. The CDR3 sequence: CTSSPQLGEQFF. The CDR3 region has the DNA TGCACCAGCAGCCCACAACTCGGGGAGCAGTTCTTC.

The sample holds a few counts of this clonotype. A much larger clone lies a single base off, so this may be a read error. The chain is built from TRBV29-1 and TRBJ1-2; tentatively, D is TRBD1 (5 bases). The germline gives CDR1 SQVTM, CDR2 ANQGSEA. The CDR3 runs 9 residues. The chain's CDR3 is CSVKEGYTF. The CDR3 coding sequence is TGCAGCGTTAAAGAGGGGTACACCTTC. Full variable domain (outside the CDR3, taken from reference TRBV29-1 and TRBJ1-2): SAVISQKPSRDICQRGTSLTIQCQVDSQVTMMFWYRQQPGQSLTLIATANQGSEATYESGFVIDKFPISRPNLTFSTLTVSNMSPEDSSIYLCSVKEGYTFGSGTRLTVV.

This clonotype was detected ten times or more. In nucleotides, the CDR3 is TGTGCCAGCAGTTTGGGGGGCGGGTACGAGCAGTACTTC. Protein product: CASSLGGGYEQYF. The chain links TRBV28 to TRBJ2-7; perhaps D is TRBD1 or TRBD2 (6 bases each). Trimming cost V 3 bases and J 4 bases, with 10 bases left between them. The germline V gene has CDR1 MDHEN and CDR2 SYDVKM. This CDR3 region has 13 residues.

Only a few counts were recorded for this clonotype. The genes are TRBV5-1 and TRBJ1-1; D not certain. The CDR3 is 15 residues long. Trimming removed 0 bases at V and 0 bases at J, with 9 bases between. Germline loops: CDR1 SGHRS, CDR2 YFSETQ. CDR3 sequence reads: CASSLDPAVNTEAFF. In DNA form, the CDR3 reads TGCGCCAGCAGCTTGGATCCAGCAGTGAACACTGAAGCTTTCTTT. The full variable domain, completed using reference TRBV5-1 and TRBJ1-1, is KAGVTQTPRYLIKTRGQQVTLSCSPISGHRSVSWYQQTPGQGLQFLFEYFSETQRNKGNFPGRFSGRQFSNSRSEMNVSTLELGDSALYLCASSLDPAVNTEAFFGQGTRLTVV.

This clonotype was seen a handful of times. The chain combines TRBV27 with TRBJ2-2; D unclear. The CDR3 is 17 amino acids. Per germline, CDR1 MNHEY and CDR2 SMNVEV (reference sequence). Trimming took off 5 bases at V and 3 bases at J, with 19 bases between the two ends. The DNA of the CDR3 is TGTGCCAGCAGTCAGCGTTCAGGCCCTGCGTACACCGGGGAGCTGTTTTTT. This encodes CASSQRSGPAYTGELFF.

The gene calls are TRBV15 and TRBJ2-7, with 9 nucleotides matching TRBD1. The CDR3 spans 16 residues. CDR1 is LNHNV and CDR2 is YYDKDF in the germline V gene (reference sequence). V trimming: 1 base; J trimming: 6 bases; junction bases outside the gene matches: 10. CDR3 protein: CATSRAPGQGWSEQYF. The DNA for the CDR3 is TGTGCCACCAGCAGAGCCCCCGGACAGGGGTGGTCCGAGCAGTACTTC.

This CDR3 reads CASTLGGAGDTQYF. The CDR3 DNA follows: TGTGCCAGCACCCTAGGGGGGGCCGGAGATACGCAGTATTTT. V and J are TRBV12-3 or TRBV12-4 and TRBJ2-3; D is perhaps TRBD2 (7 bases). The V end was cut by 7 bases, the J end by 5 bases, with 16 bases between. This CDR3 spans 14 amino acids.

The chain recombines TRBV7-3 with TRBJ2-7; a possible D gene is TRBD2 (6 bases). The CDR3 spans 15 residues. Per the germline V gene, CDR1 is SGHTA and CDR2 is FQGTGA. V was pared by 4 bases and J by 4 bases, with 17 bases between. The CDR3 reads CASSSPGGIGYEQYF. The DNA of the CDR3 is TGTGCCAGCAGCTCCCCCGGGGGTATAGGATACGAGCAGTACTTC.

This clonotype came up many times. The chain couples TRBV29-1 to TRBJ2-5, with D possibly TRBD2 on 5 matching bases. V lost 4 bases and J 1 base, leaving 10 bases between the germline ends. The CDR3 extends over 13 amino acids. Per the germline V gene, CDR1 is SQVTM and CDR2 is ANQGSEA. CDR3 protein: CSVVAGPQETQYF. CDR3 coding DNA: TGCAGCGTTGTTGCGGGTCCCCAAGAGACCCAGTACTTC. Drawing the rest from reference TRBV29-1 and TRBJ2-5, the complete variable domain is SAVISQKPSRDICQRGTSLTIQCQVDSQVTMMFWYRQQPGQSLTLIATANQGSEATYESGFVIDKFPISRPNLTFSTLTVSNMSPEDSSIYLCSVVAGPQETQYFGPGTRLLVL.

V is TRBV7-3 and J is TRBJ2-5; D is unclear. V was pared by 0 bases and J by 2 bases, with 10 bases between. The CDR3 has 15 residues. Germline values: CDR1 SGHTA, CDR2 FQGTGA. The CDR3 region has the DNA TGTGCCAGCAGCTTAACCCCATCAGCGCAAGAGACCCAGTACTTC. It codes for CASSLTPSAQETQYF.

This clonotype occurred many times. The gene calls are TRBV20-1 and TRBJ2-5, with 8 bases fitting TRBD1. The CDR3 consists of 15 residues. V dropped 6 bases and J dropped 4; count of bases not matched to a gene: 13. Germline V gene lookup returns CDR1 DFQATT and CDR2 SNEGSKA (reference sequence). The CDR3 sequence: CSAGQGGGPVETQYF. CDR3 nucleotides: TGCAGTGCAGGACAGGGTGGGGGGCCCGTAGAGACCCAGTACTTC.

This clonotype has ten or more counts. The chain carries TRBV29-1 and TRBJ2-6; D not certain. Germline CDR1 is SQVTM and CDR2 is ANQGSEA. The germline V and J ends were trimmed by 1 base and 4 bases, with 5 bases remaining between them. The CDR3 extends over 13 amino acids. In DNA, the CDR3 is TGCAGCGTTGAAGCTGGGGGGGCCAACGTCCTGACTTTC. This gives the protein CSVEAGGANVLTF.

This clonotype was seen more than once but under ten times. V usage is TRBV9 and J usage is TRBJ2-2; no clear D. Germline-derived CDR1 and CDR2 are SGDLS and YYNGEE. The germline V and J ends were trimmed by 0 bases and 6 bases, with 9 bases remaining between them. The CDR3 length is 14 residues. The CDR3 is CASSVVGGAGELFF. The CDR3 DNA reads TGTGCCAGCAGCGTAGTCGGTGGAGCCGGGGAGCTGTTTTTT.

The chain is built from TRBV20-1 and TRBJ1-3; D is unresolved. Deletions cut 2 bases from V and 0 bases from J, with 14 bases between. The germline gives CDR1 DFQATT, CDR2 SNEGSKA (reference sequence). CDR3 size: 16 residues. CDR3 sequence reads: CSARSVISSSGNTIYF. CDR3 bases: TGCAGTGCTAGATCCGTAATTTCGAGCTCTGGAAACACCATATATTTT.

This clonotype was seen at least ten times. The chain uses TRBV6-5 and TRBJ2-5, with D hard to call. The germline gives CDR1 MNHEY, CDR2 SVGAGI. V shed 5 bases and J shed 4 bases, with 17 bases lying between them. The CDR3 sequence is 15 residues long. In DNA form, the CDR3 reads TGTGCCAGCAGTCGTACTCGAAGGGAACGAGAGACCCAGTACTTC. Protein sequence: CASSRTRRERETQYF.

This clonotype was seen more than once but under ten times. The V and J genes are TRBV20-1 and TRBJ1-1, with D possibly being TRBD1 (5 bases). V gave up 6 bases and J gave up 1 base, with 18 bases separating them. In germline, CDR1 is DFQATT, CDR2 SNEGSKA (reference sequence). This CDR3 contains 15 residues. The CDR3 coding sequence is TGCAGTGCACCAGCCTCAGGGAACCCGAACACTGAAGCTTTCTTT. The encoded protein is CSAPASGNPNTEAFF.

The chain uses TRBV28 and TRBJ2-3, with D unresolved. The CDR3 is 15 residues long. Germline CDR1 is MDHEN and CDR2 is SYDVKM. V was shortened by 7 bases and J by 5 bases, with 19 bases between the two germline ends. CDR3 region: CASNAARACGDTQYF. CDR3 nucleotides: TGTGCCAGCAATGCAGCCCGGGCGTGTGGAGATACGCAGTATTTT.

Note on this clonotype: Since a much larger clone is just one base distant, this may be a read error. This chain connects TRBV13 to TRBJ2-1; 12 nucleotides align to TRBD2. The ends lost 1 base at V and 8 bases at J; junction bases unmatched: 9. The CDR3 contains 17 residues. Germline assignment: CDR1 PRHDT and CDR2 FYEKMQ (reference sequence). CDR3 loop: CASSLVGLAGGRDEQFF. CDR3 bases: TGTGCCAGCAGCTTAGTCGGTCTAGCGGGGGGGCGGGATGAGCAGTTCTTC. The whole variable domain, filled in from reference TRBV13 and TRBJ2-1, reads AAGVIQSPRHLIKEKRETATLKCYPIPRHDTVYWYQQGPGQDPQFLISFYEKMQSDKGSIPDRFSAQQFSDYHSELNMSSLELGDSALYFCASSLVGLAGGRDEQFFGPGTRLTVL.

This clonotype has a count of ten or more. The chain is built from TRBV6-6 and TRBJ2-7; possible D gene TRBD2, 5 bases. The length of the CDR3 is 13 residues. Trimming left V 8 bases short and J 0 bases short, with 11 bases between. Germline V gene data show CDR1 as MNHNY and CDR2 as SVGAGI (reference sequence). Here the CDR3 DNA reads TGTGCCAGCGGACCAGGACTCTCCTACGAGCAGTACTTC. Amino acids: CASGPGLSYEQYF.